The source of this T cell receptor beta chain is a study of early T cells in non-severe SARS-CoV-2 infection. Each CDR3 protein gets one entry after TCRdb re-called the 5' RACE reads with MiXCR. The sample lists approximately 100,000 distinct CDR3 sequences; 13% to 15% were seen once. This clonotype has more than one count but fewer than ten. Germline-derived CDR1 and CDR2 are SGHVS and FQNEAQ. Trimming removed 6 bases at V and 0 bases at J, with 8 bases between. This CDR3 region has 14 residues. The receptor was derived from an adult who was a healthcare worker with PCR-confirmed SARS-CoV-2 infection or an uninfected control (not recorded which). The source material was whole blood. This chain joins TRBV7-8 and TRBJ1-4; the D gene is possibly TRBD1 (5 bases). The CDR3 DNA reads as TGTGCCAGCAGGCAGGGACCAACTAATGAAAAACTGTTTTTT. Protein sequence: CASRQGPTNEKLFF. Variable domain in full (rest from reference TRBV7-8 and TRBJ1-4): GAGVSQSPRYKVAKRGQDVALRCDPISGHVSLFWYQQALGQGPEFLTYFQNEAQLDKSGLPSDRFFAERPEGSVSTLKIQRTQQEDSAVYLCASRQGPTNEKLFFGSGTQLSVL.